This TCR beta chain is from a study of metastatic and nonmetastatic thyroid tumors. Background on the study: The comparison covered peripheral blood and tumor or nodule tissue in malignant and benign thyroid patients. Findings and limits, study-wide: It was reportedly found that TCR beta diversity was significantly higher in malignant thyroid tumors than in benign nodules, a difference seen in both blood and tumor samples.

The authors' processing: Building a distant-metastasis classifier for papillary thyroid cancer drew on CDR3 differences across clinicopathological groups. TCRdb recomputed clones from the PCR reads via MiXCR. The V and J calls follow TCRdb's processing rather than the paper's. The sample yields roughly 10,000 clones, 38% seen once. Each patient went into thyroid surgery without having received any treatment. The germline CDR1 and CDR2 sequences are SNHLY and FYNNEI. Trimming left V 7 bases short and J 3 bases short, with 16 bases between. CDR3 length: 15 amino acids. In regard to this clone: The target antigen is unknown.

The sequencing input was tumor tissue. The clonotype was recovered from a female donor with papillary thyroid cancer or a benign thyroid nodule (not recorded which). Some clones in this sample may be carry-over from other donors' samples. The V and J genes are TRBV2 and TRBJ1-5; maybe TRBD1 (6 bases). The CDR3 nucleotides read TGTGCCAGCAACCGAGGGCAGGGGTACAATCAGCCCCAGCATTTT. This translates into CASNRGQGYNQPQHF.